The present T cell receptor (beta chain) was sequenced within a study of cytomegalovirus exposure and HLA in healthy donors. The wider study: The roughly 120 validation repertoires, a later analysis reported, used the same platform as the 600 to 850 repertoires from the first cohort. Study-wide points: There were a few CMV-associated chains whose specificity for CMV antigens was confirmed in vitro. The classifier reportedly diagnosed cytomegalovirus status with high sensitivity and specificity.

The CDR3 is 16 amino acids. Trimming cost V 2 bases and J 3 bases; bases outside gene matches: 8. CDR1 and CDR2 (germline): SGHRS, YFSETQ. Repertoires were generated with immunoSEQ multiplex PCR, while TCRdb's copy carries only in-frame clones and drops some. The table lists about 150,000 clones, 86% of them singletons. In regard to this clone: The antigen remains undetermined.

The V gene is TRBV5-1, the J gene TRBJ1-2, with 9 positions matching TRBD1. The sequencing sample was made of PBMCs. The sequence derives from a man between 18 and 29 years old in good health and CMV-seropositive. The CDR3 loop reads CASSFPETGGHYGYTF. The CDR3 DNA reads TGCGCCAGCAGCTTCCCCGAGACAGGGGGACACTATGGCTACACCTTC.